The clone carrying this TCR beta chain was observed a few times. Antigen unknown. The entirety of the isolated RNA underwent reverse transcription, so expressed TCRB transcripts were sequenced. Data came from immunoSEQ multiplex PCR; TCRdb stores just in-frame clones and leaves some out. The repertoire consists of about 220,000 clones, with about 11% occurring once and the leading ten covering approximately 1.3%. CDR1 and CDR2 (germline): SNHLY, FYNNEI. Losses at the gene ends were 5 bases for V and 10 bases for J; bases not matched to a gene: 9. This CDR3 spans 14 amino acids. The data stem from a study of beta chain features in type 1 diabetes. Study-level points and caveats: Comparison showed that naive, central memory and Treg TCRB repertoires appeared more similar among patients than among healthy donors. Type 1 diabetes patients had VDJ junctions that carried fewer insertions and more deletions.

J is TRBJ2-1 and V is TRBV2; 9 nucleotides agree with TRBD2. This TCR derives from a man younger than 35 in good health. The sample was central memory CD4+ T cells from blood. CDR3 nucleotide sequence: TGTGCCAGCAGTTCCGGGACTAGCCTCACCGAGCAGTTCTTC. Its protein product is CASSSGTSLTEQFF. Full variable domain (rest looked up from reference TRBV2 and TRBJ2-1): EPEVTQTPSHQVTQMGQEVILRCVPISNHLYFYWYRQILGQKVEFLVSFYNNEISEKSEIFDDQFSVERPDGSNFTLKIRSTKLEDSAMYFCASSSGTSLTEQFFGPGTRLTVL.